A single sample is the source of the 32 T cell receptor beta chains below, sequenced in a study of shared clonotypes between healthy human individuals. Naive CD8 cells, CD45RO-negative and positively selected for CCR7, excluded terminally differentiated effector memory CD45RA+ cells. Only in-frame clones appear in the TCRdb table, and some are missing; sequencing was by immunoSEQ multiplex PCR. This sample has about 2.1 million clones, with 93% found just once. The sequenced sample consisted of naive CD8+ T cells from PBMCs. These receptors all come from a young man in good health. Some clones in this sample may be carry-over from other donors' samples.

The chain combines TRBV7-6 with TRBJ2-2; D may match TRBD1 or TRBD2 (5 bases each). Per germline, CDR1 SGHVS and CDR2 FNYEAQ. CDR3 length: 17 residues. With 5 bases removed from V and 6 bases from J, the gap between germline ends came to 22 bases. CDR3 in DNA: TGTGCCAGCAGCCAAGAGGGGCGGCGAAGGGCCGCCGGGGAGCTGTTTTTT. Its protein product is CASSQEGRRRAAGELFF.

The chain joins TRBV7-9 to TRBJ2-5; D is possibly TRBD2 (5 bases). The germline V gene encodes CDR1 SEHNR and CDR2 FQNEAQ (reference sequence). This CDR3 comprises 14 residues. Trimming removed 5 bases from V and 9 bases from J, with 19 bases in between. CDR3 nucleotide sequence: TGTGCCAGCAGCCTTGTTTATAGCGCACCACCCCAGTACTTC. Its translation is CASSLVYSAPPQYF. Combining the CDR3 with reference TRBV7-9 and TRBJ2-5 gives the whole variable domain DTGVSQNPRHKITKRGQNVTFRCDPISEHNRLYWYRQTLGQGPEFLTYFQNEAQLEKSRLLSDRFSAERPKGSFSTLEIQRTEQGDSAMYLCASSLVYSAPPQYFGPGTRLLVL.

The genes are TRBV4-3 and TRBJ1-1; D gene uncertain. The V gene lost 4 bases and the J gene lost 3 bases, with 18 bases spanning the gap. The CDR3 loop spans 16 amino acids. The germline V gene encodes CDR1 LGHNA and CDR2 YSLEER. CDR3 DNA sequence: TGCGCCAGCAGCCCCACTTTTGGAGGGCGGGACACTGAAGCTTTCTTT. Its translation is CASSPTFGGRDTEAFF.

This chain links TRBV28 with TRBJ2-3; TRBD1 aligns across 9 bases. The V gene end was trimmed by 4 bases and the J gene end by 3 bases; junction bases not matched to a gene: 8. Germline V CDR1 and CDR2: MDHEN, SYDVKM. The length of the CDR3 is 16 residues. The CDR3 nucleotides are TGTGCCAGCAGTTCGAAACAGGGGGCAACTACAGATACGCAGTATTTT. This codes for CASSSKQGATTDTQYF.

Comment on this clone: The sample holds other DNA sequences that translate to the same CDR3. The chain has TRBV5-1 and TRBJ1-2, with D uncertain. Per the germline V gene, CDR1 is SGHRS and CDR2 is YFSETQ. Trimming shortened V by 3 bases and J by 8 bases, and 8 bases separated the two germline ends. The CDR3 is 11 amino acids. The CDR3 nucleotides read TGCGCCAGCAGCTCAGACGTGGGCTACACCTTC. This encodes CASSSDVGYTF.

The chain recombines TRBV29-1 with TRBJ2-5; D might be TRBD1 (7 bases). CDR1 is SQVTM and CDR2 is ANQGSEA in the germline V gene. V was cut by 1 base and J by 5 bases, with 17 bases left in between. This CDR3 spans 15 amino acids. The chain's CDR3 is CSVEGSRQGGETQYF. The CDR3 DNA follows: TGCAGCGTTGAAGGATCGAGACAGGGAGGCGAGACCCAGTACTTC.

This chain connects TRBV9 to TRBJ2-3; D gene unclear. Germline values: CDR1 SGDLS, CDR2 YYNGEE. This CDR3 has 15 amino acids. Trimming shortened V by 2 bases and J by 1 base, and 11 bases separated the two germline ends. The CDR3, as DNA: TGTGCCAGCAGCGTGGCGGCTAGAGGCACAGATACGCAGTATTTT. Encoded protein: CASSVAARGTDTQYF.

The chain joins TRBV18 to TRBJ2-7; 12 nucleotides line up with TRBD2. CDR3 length: 18 amino acids. V shed 6 bases, J shed 3 bases, and the junction held 15 bases outside the gene matches. Germline V gene lookup returns CDR1 KGHSH and CDR2 LQKENI. CDR3 loop: CASSPFSPLAGGSYEQYF. In DNA, the CDR3 is TGTGCCAGCTCTCCCTTTTCTCCACTAGCGGGAGGAAGCTACGAGCAGTACTTC. Using reference TRBV18 and TRBJ2-7 for the parts outside the CDR3, the full variable domain is NAGVMQNPRHLVRRRGQEARLRCSPMKGHSHVYWYRQLPEEGLKFMVYLQKENIIDESGMPKERFSAEFPKEGPSILRIQQVVRGDSAAYFCASSPFSPLAGGSYEQYFGPGTRLTVT.

The gene calls are TRBV7-8 and TRBJ2-7; the D is unclear. V was clipped by 5 bases and J by 2 bases, with 13 bases between them. The CDR3 length is 14 residues. CDR1 SGHVS and CDR2 FQNEAQ come from the germline V gene. The CDR3 DNA sequence: TGTGCCAGCAGCACCCTCGGAGTAACCTACGAGCAGTACTTC. Translation gives CASSTLGVTYEQYF.

This chain links TRBV5-4 with TRBJ2-5, with D possibly TRBD1 on 6 matching bases. The CDR3 extends over 15 amino acids. Trimming cost V 3 bases and J 2 bases, with 14 bases left between them. Germline V lookup: CDR1 SGHNT, CDR2 YYREEE (reference sequence). The CDR3 here is CASSSRDISQETQYF. CDR3 in DNA: TGTGCCAGCAGCTCCCGGGACATCTCGCAAGAGACCCAGTACTTC.

This chain uses TRBV5-1 with TRBJ2-1, with TRBD2 as a possible D gene (6 bases). The V end was cut by 0 bases, the J end by 8 bases, with 15 bases between. The CDR3 is 15 residues long. The germline V gene has CDR1 SGHRS and CDR2 YFSETQ. The CDR3 nucleotides read TGCGCCAGCAGCTTGGCCGCGCGGGGATTGGATGAGCAGTTCTTC. This translates into CASSLAARGLDEQFF.

The gene calls are TRBV27 and TRBJ2-7; 13 positions match TRBD2. V shed 4 bases and J 0 bases; nucleotides not matched to a gene: 6. The length of the CDR3 is 17 residues. From germline, CDR1 is MNHEY and CDR2 SMNVEV (reference sequence). CDR3 loop: CASSSRRLAGGSYEQYF. CDR3 in DNA: TGTGCCAGCAGTTCCCGACGACTAGCGGGAGGCTCCTACGAGCAGTACTTC.

The DNA for the CDR3 is TGTGCCAGCAGCCAACAGGGGGCTCCCTACGAGCAGTACTTC. It translates to CASSQQGAPYEQYF. The V call is TRBV14, the J call TRBJ2-7; 8 bases are a match to TRBD1. Germline V CDR1 and CDR2: SGHDN, FVKESK. V lost 2 bases to trimming and J lost 2 bases; unmatched junction nucleotides: 2. This CDR3 spans 14 amino acids. The variable domain in full, completed from reference TRBV14 and TRBJ2-7, reads EAGVTQFPSHSVIEKGQTVTLRCDPISGHDNLYWYRRVMGKEIKFLLHFVKESKQDESGMPNNRFLAERTGGTYSTLKVQPAELEDSGVYFCASSQQGAPYEQYFGPGTRLTVT.

This chain uses TRBV5-1 with TRBJ1-2; tentative D call: TRBD1 (6 bases). Germline-derived CDR1 and CDR2 are SGHRS and YFSETQ. The CDR3 totals 15 residues. V shed 1 base and J shed 4 bases, with 14 bases lying between them. The chain's CDR3 is CASSLRNPGAYGYTF. CDR3 sequence (DNA): TGCGCCAGCAGCTTGCGAAATCCAGGGGCCTATGGCTACACCTTC.

This chain uses TRBV9 with TRBJ2-7, with 9 bases that match TRBD2. This CDR3 spans 15 amino acids. The junction had 4 bases not matched to a gene; V was cut back by 0 bases and J by 3 bases. Germline V gives CDR1 SGDLS, CDR2 YYNGEE. Written as DNA, the CDR3 is TGTGCCAGCAGCGTAGAACTAGCGGGTTTCTACGAGCAGTACTTC. This codes for CASSVELAGFYEQYF.

Details on this clone: The identical CDR3 is also encoded by other nucleotide sequences in the sample. CDR3 sequence (DNA): TGCGCCAGCAGCCAAGATCGCCTAGCGGGAGGGTACGAGCAGTACTTC. This sequence encodes CASSQDRLAGGYEQYF. This chain joins TRBV4-3 and TRBJ2-7; TRBD2 matches 12 bases. The CDR3 covers 16 residues. Germline-derived CDR1 and CDR2 are LGHNA and YSLEER. V trimming: 0 bases; J trimming: 4 bases; junction bases outside the gene matches: 4.

V usage is TRBV10-1 and J usage is TRBJ2-7; D could derive from TRBD1 or TRBD2 (6 bases each). Germline CDR1 is WNHNN and CDR2 is SYGVQD (reference sequence). The CDR3 totals 16 residues. V was shortened by 2 bases and J by 6 bases, with 20 bases between the two germline ends. CDR3 in amino acids: CASSEKGGQRGSEQYF. The CDR3 DNA sequence: TGCGCCAGCAGTGAGAAAGGGGGGCAAAGGGGTTCCGAGCAGTACTTC.

The chain joins TRBV7-2 to TRBJ2-7; 12 bases line up with TRBD2. The ends lost 4 bases at V and 4 bases at J; junction bases unmatched: 5. The CDR3 has 15 residues. Germline lookup yields CDR1 SGHTA and CDR2 FQGNSA. The CDR3 region has the DNA TGTGCCAGCAGCTCCCGACTAGCGGGAGCTTACGAGCAGTACTTC. It translates to CASSSRLAGAYEQYF.

The chain couples TRBV11-2 to TRBJ2-5; TRBD2 matches at 13 bases. This CDR3 region has 15 residues. Germline CDR1 reads SGHAT; CDR2 reads FQNNGV. The V segment lost 5 bases and the J segment 6 bases; nucleotides outside the gene matches: 6. CDR3 coding DNA: TGTGCCAGCAGCCGGACTAGCGGGAGAACGAAGACCCAGTACTTC. Translating it yields CASSRTSGRTKTQYF. Together with reference TRBV11-2 and TRBJ2-5, the CDR3 gives the full variable domain: EAGVAQSPRYKIIEKRQSVAFWCNPISGHATLYWYQQILGQGPKLLIQFQNNGVVDDSQLPKDRFSAERLKGVDSTLKIQPAKLEDSAVYLCASSRTSGRTKTQYFGPGTRLLVL.

The chain employs TRBV16 and TRBJ2-1; D is perhaps TRBD2 (6 bases). Germline values: CDR1 KGHSY, CDR2 FQNENV. Deletions cut 5 bases from V and 4 bases from J, with 18 bases between. The CDR3 runs to 16 residues. The CDR3 loop reads CASSAPHGSGYNEQFF. The CDR3 region has the DNA TGTGCCAGCAGCGCCCCCCACGGGAGTGGGTACAATGAGCAGTTCTTC. Drawing the rest from reference TRBV16 and TRBJ2-1, the complete variable domain is GEEVAQTPKHLVRGEGQKAKLYCAPIKGHSYVFWYQQVLKNEFKFLISFQNENVFDETGMPKERFSAKCLPNSPCSLEIQATKLEDSAVYFCASSAPHGSGYNEQFFGPGTRLTVL.

V usage is TRBV11-2 and J usage is TRBJ2-1; 7 positions agree with TRBD2. The germline V gene has CDR1 SGHAT and CDR2 FQNNGV. The length of the CDR3 is 13 residues. With V trimmed by 10 bases and J by 8 bases, 11 bases remained unmatched. Here the CDR3 DNA reads TGTGCCACAACAGCGGGGCCTTGGTATGAGCAGTTCTTC. Encoded protein: CATTAGPWYEQFF.

The chain uses TRBV5-1 and TRBJ1-2; possible D gene TRBD1, 6 bases. Germline CDR1 SGHRS, CDR2 YFSETQ. V was shortened by 2 bases and J by 4 bases, with 15 bases between the two germline ends. The CDR3 has 15 residues. CDR3 loop: CASSFEGDGPYGYTF. The CDR3 coding sequence is TGCGCCAGCAGCTTCGAGGGGGACGGACCCTATGGCTACACCTTC.

The CDR3 sequence: CASSPLEDYEQYF. CDR3 sequence (DNA): TGTGCCAGCTCACCACTCGAGGATTACGAGCAGTACTTC. The chain carries TRBV18 and TRBJ2-7; D call uncertain. The germline V gene has CDR1 KGHSH and CDR2 LQKENI. The CDR3 totals 13 residues. Deletions cut 1 base from V and 4 bases from J, with 8 bases between.

The J gene is TRBJ1-3, the V gene TRBV30; 7 bases fit TRBD1. The germline CDR1 and CDR2 sequences are GTSNPN and SVGIG (reference sequence). The length of the CDR3 is 14 residues. The V and J ends lost 2 bases and 5 bases, in that order; junction bases with no gene match: 6. The DNA of the CDR3 is TGTGCCTGGAGTTCCGGGACAGCAAGAAACACCATATATTTT. This translates into CAWSSGTARNTIYF.

CDR3 loop: CASSPRVNYGYTF. The DNA of the CDR3 is TGTGCCAGCTCACCGAGGGTTAACTATGGCTACACCTTC. V gene TRBV18 combines with J gene TRBJ1-2; D remains unclear. Germline assignment: CDR1 KGHSH and CDR2 LQKENI. This CDR3 spans 13 amino acids. V was pared by 3 bases and J by 1 base, with 6 bases between.

The rearrangement uses TRBV19 and TRBJ1-2; a possible D gene is TRBD1 (6 bases). The CDR3 contains 15 residues. With 11 bases removed from V and 0 bases from J, the gap between germline ends came to 19 bases. Germline CDR1 LNHDA, CDR2 SQIVND (reference sequence). Written as DNA, the CDR3 is TGTGCCTCCTATCGCAGGGGCTCTTCTAACTATGGCTACACCTTC. Protein product: CASYRRGSSNYGYTF.

This chain uses TRBV7-9 with TRBJ2-1; TRBD2 matches at 8 bases. Germline V gene sequence: CDR1 SEHNR, CDR2 FQNEAQ (reference sequence). V was clipped by 3 bases and J by 6 bases; unmatched bases: 10. The CDR3 covers 16 residues. This CDR3 is CASSFPGGVSRNEQFF. In DNA, the CDR3 is TGTGCCAGCAGCTTTCCCGGGGGGGTTAGTCGCAATGAGCAGTTCTTC.

The CDR3 DNA sequence: TGCAGCGTTGAAGATCTAGGACAGGGGGCCGGGAATGAGCAGTTCTTC. Protein product: CSVEDLGQGAGNEQFF. The chain links TRBV29-1 to TRBJ2-1, with 11 positions matching TRBD1. V shed 0 bases, J shed 7 bases, and the junction held 8 bases outside the gene matches. This CDR3 contains 16 residues. CDR1 and CDR2 (germline): SQVTM, ANQGSEA.

A remark on this clone: The sample carries other DNA sequences with the same CDR3. The V and J genes are TRBV9 and TRBJ1-4, with TRBD1 identical over 9 bases. J was trimmed by 5 bases and V by 4 bases; bases with no gene match: 3. Germline CDR1 and CDR2: SGDLS and YYNGEE. This CDR3 is 14 amino acids long. This CDR3 reads CASSQQGANEKLFF. In DNA form, the CDR3 reads TGTGCCAGCAGCCAACAGGGGGCAAATGAAAAACTGTTTTTT. The complete variable domain, with remaining parts taken from reference TRBV9 and TRBJ1-4, reads DSGVTQTPKHLITATGQRVTLRCSPRSGDLSVYWYQQSLDQGLQFLIQYYNGEERAKGNILERFSAQQFPDLHSELNLSSLELGDSALYFCASSQQGANEKLFFGSGTQLSVL.

The J gene is TRBJ1-1, the V gene TRBV28; 9 bases match TRBD1. V shed 6 bases and J 0 bases; nucleotides not matched to a gene: 11. This CDR3 has 17 residues. Germline CDR1 and CDR2: MDHEN and SYDVKM. The CDR3 reads CASRPRDRVGVNTEAFF. In DNA form, the CDR3 reads TGTGCCAGCAGACCCCGGGACAGGGTCGGAGTGAACACTGAAGCTTTCTTT.

The chain employs TRBV28 and TRBJ2-3; D not certain. V was pared by 2 bases and J by 0 bases, with 12 bases between. The germline V gene has CDR1 MDHEN and CDR2 SYDVKM. The CDR3 totals 16 residues. CDR3 loop: CASSLTGQESTDTQYF. CDR3 bases: TGTGCCAGCAGTTTAACCGGGCAAGAAAGCACAGATACGCAGTATTTT.

About this clone itself: Since the CDR3 does not end with the conserved phenylalanine or tryptophan, this likely comes from a read error. The DNA is omitted, as the CDR3 cannot be located on it reliably, and the CDR3 follows TCRdb's listing. The chain uses TRBV19 and TRBJ1-2. The germline CDR1 and CDR2 sequences are LNHDA and SQIVND (reference sequence). The CDR3 is 10 amino acids long, termini counted. This chain's CDR3 is CASSKGGGQC.